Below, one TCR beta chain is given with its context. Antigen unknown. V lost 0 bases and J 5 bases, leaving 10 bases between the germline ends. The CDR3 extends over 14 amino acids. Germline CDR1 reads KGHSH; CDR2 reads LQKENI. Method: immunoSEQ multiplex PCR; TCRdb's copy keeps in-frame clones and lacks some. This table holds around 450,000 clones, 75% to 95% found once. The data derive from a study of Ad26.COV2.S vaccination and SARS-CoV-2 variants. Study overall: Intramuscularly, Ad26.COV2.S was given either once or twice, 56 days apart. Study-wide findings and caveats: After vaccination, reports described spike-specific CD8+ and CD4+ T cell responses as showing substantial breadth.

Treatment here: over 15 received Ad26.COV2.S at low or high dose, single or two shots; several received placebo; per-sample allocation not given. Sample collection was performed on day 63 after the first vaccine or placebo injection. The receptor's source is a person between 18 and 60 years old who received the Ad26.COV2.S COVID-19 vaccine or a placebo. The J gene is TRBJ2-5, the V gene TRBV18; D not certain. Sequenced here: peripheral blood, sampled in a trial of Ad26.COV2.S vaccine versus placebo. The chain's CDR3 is CASSPPRHRETQYF. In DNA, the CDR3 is TGTGCCAGCTCACCACCGCGTCACCGGGAGACCCAGTACTTC. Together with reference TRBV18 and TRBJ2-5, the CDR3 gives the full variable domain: NAGVMQNPRHLVRRRGQEARLRCSPMKGHSHVYWYRQLPEEGLKFMVYLQKENIIDESGMPKERFSAEFPKEGPSILRIQQVVRGDSAAYFCASSPPRHRETQYFGPGTRLLVL.